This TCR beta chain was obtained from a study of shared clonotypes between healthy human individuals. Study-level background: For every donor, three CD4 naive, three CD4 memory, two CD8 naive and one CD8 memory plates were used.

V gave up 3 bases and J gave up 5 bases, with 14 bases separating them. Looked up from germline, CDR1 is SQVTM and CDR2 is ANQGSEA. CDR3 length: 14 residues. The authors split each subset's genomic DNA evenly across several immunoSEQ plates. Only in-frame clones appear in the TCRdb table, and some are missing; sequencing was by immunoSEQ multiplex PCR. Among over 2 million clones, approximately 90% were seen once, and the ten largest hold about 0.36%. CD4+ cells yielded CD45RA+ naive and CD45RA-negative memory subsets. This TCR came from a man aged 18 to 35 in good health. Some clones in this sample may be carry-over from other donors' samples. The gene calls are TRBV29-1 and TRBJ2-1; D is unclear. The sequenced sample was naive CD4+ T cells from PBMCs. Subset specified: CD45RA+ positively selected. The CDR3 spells CSVDNRYDDNEQFF. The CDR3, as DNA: TGCAGCGTTGATAACCGCTACGACGACAATGAGCAGTTCTTC.